This T cell receptor (beta chain) was found in a study of siplizumab effects on memory and regulatory T cells (dated by TCRdb to between 2018 and 2020). Regarding the study in general: The effect of the anti-CD2 antibody siplizumab on alloreactive T-cell subsets was examined in allogeneic mixed lymphocyte reactions constructed from human PBMCs.

The library came from the immunoSEQ multiplex PCR assay. Roughly 10^5 TCR templates per sample were assayed on the deep sequencing platform. Genomic DNA extracted from sorted T cells was the material used for TCRbeta CDR3 sequencing. Turning to the authors' computational methods: The R programming language was used for clonal analysis of the TCRbeta CDR3 data. Unstimulated samples were compared with post-reaction CFSE-low samples to define alloreactive CD4+ and CD8+ clones. Alloreactive CD4+ clones were assigned to regulatory or non-regulatory origin by matching sequences to sorted unstimulated Treg and non-Treg repertoires. Entries here come from immuneACCESS through TCRdb and include only in-frame sequences with V and J called. Some clones fail to appear in such tables; in the studies checked, an unresolved V gene covers under half of the shortfall, and the cause of the remainder is unknown. V and J calls and clone size are given by that table; D and trimming were obtained from the DNA. The sample table contains approximately 100,000 clones; only one count was recorded for approximately 90% of them. Approximately 0.71% of the sample is held by the ten biggest clonotypes.

TCRbeta CDR3 sequencing was performed on sorted unstimulated T cells and on proliferating T cells recovered from mixed lymphocyte reactions. Fresh whole blood from approximately 11 HLA-typed healthy donors served as the source for isolating PBMCs. Unstimulated CD4+ regulatory T cells were FACS-sorted to map the origin of alloreactive clones. V and J are trimmed by 6 bases and 3 bases, and the gene matches miss 8 bases of the junction. CDR3 length: 16 amino acids, cysteine to phenylalanine. This entry keeps only the CDR3 DNA: 48 bases, framed from base 1. From a lookup of the germline V gene, CDR1 and CDR2 are ENHRY and SYGVKD. Here is what the overall study found, with its caveats: Because sequences at frequencies below about 10^-5 were poorly captured, only a minor fraction of alloreactive clones could be mapped back to unstimulated subsets. A naive or memory phenotype could not be assigned to roughly 75-96% of proliferating CD4+ or CD8+ clones. The cumulative frequency of alloreactive sequences traceable to unstimulated CD4+ memory T cells was significantly reduced by siplizumab. Among mappable alloreactive CD4+ clones, an average Treg-derived fraction of roughly 71% was observed with siplizumab, compared with 25% to 30% in control reactions. The suppressive function of proliferating Tregs from siplizumab cultures was not functionally confirmed. Compared with memory T cells, unstimulated naive T cells appeared more diverse, and naive cells seemed to make a substantial contribution to the alloresponse.

Note on this clone: What antigen it recognizes has not been identified. Per-base qualities were not stored, and no clone one base away is much larger.

The TCR was taken from a human donor in good health. Here the chain combines TRBV10-3 and TRBJ2-2; TRBD2 lines up with 9 middle nucleotides. The specimen sequenced was Tregs sorted from blood. The CDR3 reads as follows: CAISRGSGSYTGELFF. The nucleotides read TGTGCCATCAGCCGAGGTAGCGGGAGTTACACCGGGGAGCTGTTTTTT.